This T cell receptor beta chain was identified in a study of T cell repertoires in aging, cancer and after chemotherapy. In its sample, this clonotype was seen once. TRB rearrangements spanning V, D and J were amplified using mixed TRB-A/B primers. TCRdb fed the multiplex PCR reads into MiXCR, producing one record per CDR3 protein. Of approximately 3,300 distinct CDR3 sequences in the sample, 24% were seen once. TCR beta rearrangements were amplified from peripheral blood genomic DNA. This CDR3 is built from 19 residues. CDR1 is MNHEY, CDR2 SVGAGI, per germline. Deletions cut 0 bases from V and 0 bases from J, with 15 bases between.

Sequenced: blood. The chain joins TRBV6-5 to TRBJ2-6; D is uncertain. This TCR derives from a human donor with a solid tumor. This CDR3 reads CASSYSIPGRISGANVLTF. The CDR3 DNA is TGTGCCAGCAGTTACTCGATCCCCGGACGGATCTCTGGGGCCAACGTCCTGACTTTC.